The clone carrying this T cell receptor (beta chain) was detected ten times or more. Its specificity is not known. No ophthalmopathy progression within 18 months constituted stable Graves' hyperthyroidism. Fresh peripheral blood, approximately 10 ml, was the source of the PBMCs. The record originates from a study of T cells in Graves' hyperthyroidism and ophthalmopathy. Study results and caveats: Ophthalmopathy stood apart from stable hyperthyroidism in a 13 V-J model. Most clonotypes that expanded in the thyroid above 0.001 also showed up in blood.

RNA transcripts were the template for amplifying TCR beta CDR3 regions. The TCR CDR3 first-round RT-PCR relied on the HTBI primer set. One entry per CDR3 protein results from TCRdb running MiXCR on the multiplex PCR reads. The repertoire consists of approximately 210,000 distinct CDR3 sequences, with approximately 17% occurring once and the leading ten covering approximately 50%. CDR1 is GTSNPN, CDR2 SVGIG, per germline (reference sequence). The CDR3 is 16 amino acids. V trimming: 0 bases; J trimming: 4 bases; junction bases outside the gene matches: 9. V is TRBV30 and J is TRBJ2-7; 10 positions agree with TRBD2. The sequence was obtained from a man aged 50-60 years with Graves' hyperthyroidism. Sequencing was done on a sample of blood. CDR3 region: CAWSVPLAGALYEQYF. The CDR3 region has the DNA TGTGCCTGGAGTGTACCCCTAGCGGGAGCTCTATACGAGCAGTACTTC.